The 21 T cell receptor beta chains below were found in one sample sequenced in a study of brain metastases from non-small cell lung cancer. Assay used: immunoSEQ multiplex PCR; TCRdb lists only in-frame clones, some missing. The data show 1,500 or so clones, with roughly 79% seen just once and 8.5% to 10% held by the top ten. Material for sequencing was tumor-adjacent normal tissue. The receptors stem from a donor aged 40 or over with non-small cell lung cancer.

The V gene is TRBV24-1, the J gene TRBJ1-2; 7 bases map to TRBD1. V dropped 2 bases and J dropped 7; count of bases not matched to a gene: 6. CDR3 length: 14 amino acids. Germline CDR1 reads KGHDR; CDR2 reads SFDVKD. As DNA, the CDR3 is TGTGCCACCAGTGATTGGGCCAGGGGGGGTGGCTACACCTTC. Its protein is CATSDWARGGGYTF.

This clone was seen just once. The V and J genes are TRBV19 and TRBJ1-1, with 7 bases lining up with TRBD1. Trimming cost V 5 bases and J 1 base; bases outside gene matches: 28. The germline gives CDR1 LNHDA, CDR2 SQIVND (reference sequence). This CDR3 region has 22 residues. CDR3 DNA sequence: TGTGCCAGTAGTTACTCCCCGGGGGGTAACAGGGGAACGGCCGGTGGGAACACTGAAGCTTTCTTT. Translated: CASSYSPGGNRGTAGGNTEAFF.

In the case of this clone: A much larger clone is a single base away; this may be a read error. This chain connects TRBV5-6 to TRBJ2-5, with 12 bases lining up with TRBD1. The V gene's germline CDR1 is SGHDT and CDR2 YYEEEE. This CDR3 is built from 18 residues. In DNA, the CDR3 is TGTACCAGCAGCTTGGCCCGGGACAGGGGGCGATACAGGGAGACCCAGTACTTC. Translating it yields CTSSLARDRGRYRETQYF.

Of note for this clone: This likely traces to a read error, being one base from a far larger clone. The chain recombines TRBV12-5 with TRBJ2-5; TRBD2 aligns across 13 bases. The J call could be wrong; TRBJ2-7 is a better fit for the DNA end. The V gene's germline CDR1 is LGHNT and CDR2 FRNRAP. The CDR3 runs to 18 residues. The CDR3 protein is CTSARGLAGMDFYYEQYF. The CDR3 coding sequence is TGTACTAGTGCCCGGGGACTAGCGGGAATGGATTTTTACTACGAGCAGTACTTC.

V gene TRBV9 combines with J gene TRBJ1-5; 8 nucleotides match TRBD1. Germline V gives CDR1 SGDLS, CDR2 YYNGEE. J gave up 4 bases and V 3 bases, and 3 bases lay outside the gene matches. The CDR3 runs 14 residues. The CDR3 region is CASSGQGKNQPQHF. As DNA, the CDR3 is TGTGCCAGCAGCGGACAGGGGAAGAATCAGCCCCAGCATTTT.

The chain recombines TRBV7-3 with TRBJ2-3; D is unresolved. V dropped 2 bases and J dropped 1 base, with 4 bases sitting between them. Germline V gene data show CDR1 as SGHTA and CDR2 as FQGTGA. The CDR3 is 13 amino acids. The CDR3 protein is CASSLSRTDTQYF. DNA for the CDR3: TGTGCCAGCAGCTTATCCCGCACAGATACGCAGTATTTT. Complete variable domain (other parts from reference TRBV7-3 and TRBJ2-3): GAGVSQTPSNKVTEKGKYVELRCDPISGHTALYWYRQSLGQGPEFLIYFQGTGAADDSGLPNDRFFAVRPEGSVSTLKIQRTERGDSAVYLCASSLSRTDTQYFGPGTRLTVL.

This rearrangement joins TRBV5-1 to TRBJ1-2, with TRBD1 matching over 11 bases. V shed 4 bases, J shed 7 bases, and the junction held 6 bases outside the gene matches. The germline V gene has CDR1 SGHRS and CDR2 YFSETQ. The CDR3 has 14 residues. CDR3 DNA: TGCGCCAGCAGCATTGGACAGGGGGCGTTTGGCTACACCTTC. Translation: CASSIGQGAFGYTF.

Concerning this clone: An end of the junction differs from the germline gene, which may be a read error. V and J are TRBV16 and TRBJ1-1, with TRBD1 as a possible D gene (5 bases). CDR1 is KGHSY and CDR2 is FQNENV in the germline V gene. This CDR3 has 15 residues. In DNA form, the CDR3 reads TGTACCAGCAGCCAATCTGGGACCTCTAACACTGAAGCTTTCTTT. Translated: CTSSQSGTSNTEAFF.

On this clone: One end of the junction varies from germline; a read error may be responsible. The rearrangement uses TRBV12-3 or TRBV12-4 and TRBJ1-2; D gene uncertain. The CDR3 covers 13 residues. CDR3 loop: CASSWVINYDYTF. The CDR3 DNA sequence: TGTGCCAGCAGTTGGGTCATTAACTATGACTACACCTTC.

The chain is built from TRBV19 and TRBJ1-5; 8 bases fit TRBD1. CDR1 is LNHDA and CDR2 is SQIVND in the germline V gene (reference sequence). The CDR3 is 15 amino acids. Trimming took 10 bases from V and 4 from J; bases not matched to a gene: 12. The DNA of the CDR3 is TGTGCCACCTTCCCAGGACAGGGATGGAATCAGCCCCAGCATTTT. This sequence encodes CATFPGQGWNQPQHF.

This clone was detected only a few times. This chain uses TRBV14 with TRBJ1-3, with D hard to call. V lost 1 base, J lost 0 bases, and 10 bases lay in between. The CDR3 totals 16 residues. CDR1 is SGHDN and CDR2 is FVKESK in the germline V gene. CDR3 sequence: CASSQGPVISGNTIYF. CDR3 DNA: TGTGCCAGCAGCCAAGGCCCAGTGATCTCTGGAAACACCATATATTTT.

In its sample, this clone was seen once. The chain is built from TRBV3-1 (or the pseudogene TRBV3-2) and TRBJ2-7; either TRBD1 or TRBD2 may fit D (5 bases each). Germline V gives CDR1 LGHDT, CDR2 YNNKEL (reference sequence). V lost 5 bases and J lost 4, with 9 bases in between. This CDR3 has 12 amino acids. The CDR3, as DNA: TGTGCCAGCAGCGGGGACGGGTACGAGCAGTACTTC. This encodes CASSGDGYEQYF.

The rearrangement uses TRBV30 and TRBJ2-7, with no clear D. Trimming stripped 1 base from V and 6 bases from J, with 1 base between. The CDR3 consists of 9 residues. Germline-derived CDR1 and CDR2 are GTSNPN and SVGIG (reference sequence). CDR3 sequence: CAWSGEQYF. CDR3 nucleotides: TGTGCCTGGAGTGGCGAGCAGTACTTC.

Regarding this clone: Its ends do not fully match the called genes, so a read error is possible. This chain connects TRBV6-5 to TRBJ1-1, with D perhaps matching TRBD1 (6 bases). CDR3 size: 15 residues. Germline values: CDR1 MNHEY, CDR2 SVGAGI. The CDR3 reads CTSSYSGVVNTEAFF. Here the CDR3 DNA reads TGTACCAGCAGTTACTCAGGGGTAGTGAACACTGAAGCTTTCTTT.

The chain uses TRBV12-3 or TRBV12-4 and TRBJ1-2, with 9 nucleotides matching TRBD1. V dropped 6 bases and J dropped 7; count of bases not matched to a gene: 3. The CDR3 extends over 12 amino acids. CDR3 nucleotide sequence: TGTGCCAGCAGGGGACAGGGCGGTGGCTACACCTTC. This encodes CASRGQGGGYTF.

A single count supports this clone. In DNA, the CDR3 is TGTGCCAGCAGCCAAAATGTGGCAGGGGGCTCTGGAAACACCATATATTTT. It is translated as CASSQNVAGGSGNTIYF. J is TRBJ1-3 and V is TRBV3-1 (or the pseudogene TRBV3-2), with TRBD1 matching over 7 bases. The junction had 7 bases not matched to a gene; V was cut back by 2 bases and J by 0 bases. CDR3 length: 17 amino acids. CDR1 is LGHDT, CDR2 YNNKEL, per germline (reference sequence).

CDR3 nucleotide sequence: TGTGCCAGCAGCCCGGGGGGAGGATCCTCTAGCGTGGCCTACAATGAGCAGTTCTTC. Protein product: CASSPGGGSSSVAYNEQFF. V is TRBV7-9 and J is TRBJ2-1, with TRBD2 matching over 7 bases. This CDR3 is built from 19 residues. Losses at the gene ends were 5 bases for V and 2 bases for J; bases not matched to a gene: 18. Germline lookup yields CDR1 SEHNR and CDR2 FQNEAQ (reference sequence).

Comment on this clone: One end of the junction fails to match germline, which may point to a read error. The sample holds other DNA sequences that translate to the same CDR3. This CDR3 reads CASSPLRDSQQETQYF. The DNA for the CDR3 is TGTGCCAGTAGCCCCTTGAGGGACAGCCAACAAGAAACCCAGTACTTC. The chain couples TRBV19 to TRBJ2-5; 7 bases line up with TRBD1. The CDR3 is 16 residues long. The germline CDR1 and CDR2 sequences are LNHDA and SQIVND (reference sequence).

V gene TRBV5-6 combines with J gene TRBJ2-2, with D perhaps matching TRBD2 (5 bases). The CDR3 contains 14 residues. Germline V gene lookup returns CDR1 SGHDT and CDR2 YYEEEE. The ends were cut back, 1 base at V and 9 bases at J, with 13 bases in the middle. CDR3 amino acids: CASSLQLVSRELFF. The CDR3 DNA is TGTGCCAGCAGCTTGCAACTAGTCTCAAGGGAGCTGTTTTTT.

Worth noting for this clone: A read error may produce the germline difference seen at one junction end. The chain recombines TRBV29-1 with TRBJ1-2; D is unclear. Germline assignment: CDR1 SQVTM and CDR2 ANQGSEA. This CDR3 has 13 amino acids. CDR3 sequence: CSVVVPTNYGYTF. The CDR3, as DNA: TGCAGCGTTGTAGTACCTACTAATTATGGCTACACCTTC.

This chain joins TRBV14 and TRBJ2-5; 7 bases align to TRBD2. The length of the CDR3 is 13 residues. Trimming cost V 4 bases and J 5 bases; bases outside gene matches: 4. Germline V gene data show CDR1 as SGHDN and CDR2 as FVKESK. This chain's CDR3 is CASSRGRAETQYF. The CDR3 nucleotides are TGTGCCAGCAGCCGTGGGAGGGCGGAGACCCAGTACTTC.